The clone carrying this T cell receptor (beta chain) has only a few counts. The germline gives CDR1 SGHVS, CDR2 FQNEAQ. The V gene lost 3 bases and the J gene lost 6 bases, with 14 bases spanning the gap. There are 15 residues in the CDR3. These data are taken from a study of cytomegalovirus exposure and HLA in healthy donors. It was with 60 Vbeta and 13 Jbeta primers that the PCR ran. This table comes from immunoSEQ multiplex PCR, and its TCRdb copy is limited to in-frame clones, with some not included. The data hold about 120,000 clones, with roughly 63% observed a single time. The sequencing sample was made of PBMCs. The chain couples TRBV7-8 to TRBJ2-2, with D perhaps matching TRBD1 (6 bases). This clonotype was obtained from a man aged 35 to 55 in good health and CMV-seropositive. The CDR3 loop reads CASSFGTGRAGELFF. The CDR3 nucleotides read TGTGCCAGCAGCTTTGGCACAGGGCGGGCCGGGGAGCTGTTTTTT.